What follows are 19 T cell receptor beta chains derived from one specimen sequenced in a study of PD-1 and CTLA-4 blockade in melanoma. Profiled with immunoSEQ multiplex PCR; TCRdb holds only in-frame clones, not every one. The sample records about 16,000 clones, around three quarters being singletons. Source: CD8+ T cells from peripheral blood, taken from a patient given anti-PD-1 treatment. These receptors were collected from a human donor with melanoma.

This clone showed up just a few times. V gene TRBV27 combines with J gene TRBJ1-6; D is unclear. V lost 8 bases, J lost 6 bases, and 8 bases lay in between. Germline lookup yields CDR1 MNHEY and CDR2 SMNVEV (reference sequence). The CDR3 contains 12 residues. CDR3 region: CASRGGNSPLHF. In nucleotides, the CDR3 is TGTGCCAGCCGCGGCGGTAATTCACCCCTCCACTTT.

The gene calls are TRBV4-2 and TRBJ1-2; D is uncertain. Looked up from germline, CDR1 is LGHNA and CDR2 is YNFKEQ. Trimming pared 0 bases from V and 3 bases from J, leaving 8 bases between. CDR3 length equals 14 residues. As DNA, the CDR3 is TGTGCCAGCAGCCAAGATCTAGGAGACTATGGCTACACCTTC. Residues: CASSQDLGDYGYTF.

This clone is categorized as medium-sized. This rearrangement joins TRBV5-8 to TRBJ1-5; tentative D call: TRBD1 (6 bases). The CDR3 runs to 15 residues. The germline V gene has CDR1 SGHTS and CDR2 YDEGEE. V dropped 0 bases and J dropped 7 bases, with 14 bases sitting between them. The CDR3, as DNA: TGTGCCAGCAGCTTGGCCCCACAAAGGGGGCAGCCCCAGCATTTT. Translating gives CASSLAPQRGQPQHF.

The gene calls are TRBV15 and TRBJ2-3; 7 nucleotides agree with TRBD2. Looked up from germline, CDR1 is LNHNV and CDR2 is YYDKDF (reference sequence). V was clipped by 1 base and J by 4 bases; unmatched bases: 5. This CDR3 has 15 amino acids. CDR3 amino acids: CATSRGEGGADTQYF. CDR3 sequence (DNA): TGTGCCACCAGCAGAGGTGAGGGAGGGGCAGATACGCAGTATTTT.

This clone has only a few counts. The rearrangement joins TRBV5-4 to TRBJ2-7; TRBD2 matches 9 bases. V dropped 3 bases and J dropped 7; count of bases not matched to a gene: 11. CDR1 is SGHNT and CDR2 is YYREEE in the germline V gene (reference sequence). The CDR3 consists of 15 residues. CDR3 nucleotide sequence: TGTGCCAGCAGCTCGGGCGGCGGGAGGGCCGTTGAGCAGTACTTC. Translation: CASSSGGGRAVEQYF. Using reference TRBV5-4 and TRBJ2-7 for the parts outside the CDR3, the full variable domain is ETGVTQSPTHLIKTRGQQVTLRCSSQSGHNTVSWYQQALGQGPQFIFQYYREEENGRGNFPPRFSGLQFPNYSSELNVNALELDDSALYLCASSSGGGRAVEQYFGPGTRLTVT.

This chain joins TRBV6-1 and TRBJ2-2, with 8 nucleotides matching TRBD1. The J segment lost 6 bases and the V segment lost 3 bases, leaving 3 bases of the junction unmatched. The CDR3 has 14 residues. Germline V gives CDR1 MNHNS, CDR2 SASEGT. CDR3 sequence: CASSETGVAGELFF. The CDR3 bases are TGTGCCAGCAGTGAGACAGGGGTGGCCGGGGAGCTGTTTTTT.

V and J are TRBV19 and TRBJ2-1; D possibly corresponds to TRBD1 (6 bases). The CDR3 is 14 amino acids. The V and J ends lost 6 bases and 3 bases respectively, with 12 bases between them. Germline values: CDR1 LNHDA, CDR2 SQIVND (reference sequence). CDR3: CASRLSQGYNEQFF. The CDR3 nucleotides read TGTGCCAGTAGACTATCACAGGGCTACAATGAGCAGTTCTTC.

V is TRBV5-6 and J is TRBJ2-1, with D unresolved. CDR1 SGHDT and CDR2 YYEEEE come from the germline V gene. V was clipped by 0 bases and J by 10 bases, with 14 bases between them. The CDR3 spans 14 residues. CDR3 sequence (DNA): TGTGCCAGCAGCTTGGAGGGCCCCTCCCCGGAGCAGTTCTTC. Its translation: CASSLEGPSPEQFF.

The gene calls are TRBV15 and TRBJ1-5; D is undetermined. This CDR3 is built from 13 residues. Trimming pared 0 bases from V and 6 bases from J, leaving 6 bases between. The germline CDR1 and CDR2 sequences are LNHNV and YYDKDF (reference sequence). CDR3 bases: TGTGCCACCAGCAGAGATTGGGGTCAGCCCCAGCATTTT. Its translation is CATSRDWGQPQHF.

CDR3 nucleotide sequence: TGTGCCAGCTCACCGGGGCAGGACAGGGATGAAAAACTGTTTTTT. It specifies CASSPGQDRDEKLFF. The chain combines TRBV18 with TRBJ1-4, with 8 nucleotides matching TRBD1. V shed 3 bases and J 6 bases; nucleotides not matched to a gene: 6. Looked up from germline, CDR1 is KGHSH and CDR2 is LQKENI. This CDR3 spans 15 amino acids.

This clone was observed a single time. The chain links TRBV6-6 to TRBJ1-2, with D possibly being TRBD1 (5 bases). The germline V and J ends were trimmed by 2 bases and 1 base, with 11 bases remaining between them. The CDR3 length is 15 residues. Germline V gene data show CDR1 as MNHNY and CDR2 as SVGAGI (reference sequence). The CDR3 loop reads CASSYDRTINYGYTF. For the CDR3, the DNA is TGTGCCAGCAGTTACGACAGAACAATTAACTATGGCTACACCTTC.

The chain links TRBV27 to TRBJ2-7, with 7 bases matching TRBD1. The germline gives CDR1 MNHEY, CDR2 SMNVEV (reference sequence). V gave up 3 bases and J gave up 2 bases; unmatched junction bases: 4. The CDR3 is 14 amino acids. The CDR3 DNA reads TGTGCCAGCAGTTTCAGTCAGGGGGCCTACGAGCAGTACTTC. Translated: CASSFSQGAYEQYF.

CDR3 sequence reads: CATSSLRVTEAFF. CDR3 coding DNA: TGTGCCACCAGCAGTCTCAGGGTCACTGAAGCTTTCTTT. This sequence joins TRBV15 and TRBJ1-1; TRBD1 is a possible D gene (5 bases). This CDR3 spans 13 amino acids. The V end lost 3 bases, the J end lost 4 bases, and 9 bases lay between the germline ends. Germline V lookup: CDR1 LNHNV, CDR2 YYDKDF (reference sequence).

The chain couples TRBV27 to TRBJ2-2; a weak D match, TRBD2 (6 bases). V lost 7 bases to trimming and J lost 4 bases, with 16 bases between them. Germline V gene data show CDR1 as MNHEY and CDR2 as SMNVEV (reference sequence). The CDR3 runs 15 residues. CDR3 in DNA: TGTGCCAGCACGTTCGGGGGACCCATCACCGGGGAGCTGTTTTTT. It translates to CASTFGGPITGELFF.

J is TRBJ2-7 and V is TRBV4-1; 7 positions match TRBD1. This CDR3 is 13 amino acids long. Looked up from germline, CDR1 is MGHRA and CDR2 is YSYEKL. With 3 bases clipped from V and 9 bases from J, the junction kept 8 bases outside the gene matches. The CDR3 spells CASSHLGQVWQYF. As DNA, the CDR3 is TGCGCCAGCAGCCATCTCGGACAGGTTTGGCAGTACTTC.

This rearrangement joins TRBV14 to TRBJ2-7; the D gene is possibly TRBD2 (6 bases). The germline gives CDR1 SGHDN, CDR2 FVKESK. The CDR3 runs 13 residues. Trimming removed 5 bases at V and 3 bases at J, with 11 bases between. DNA for the CDR3: TGTGCCAGCAGCGCAACTAGCAGCTACGAGCAGTACTTC. Translation gives CASSATSSYEQYF.

The chain joins TRBV4-1 to TRBJ2-7; unclear D gene. Germline V lookup: CDR1 MGHRA, CDR2 YSYEKL. The V end was cut by 5 bases, the J end by 3 bases, with 11 bases between. The CDR3 is 13 amino acids. The CDR3 here is CASSKGSNYEQYF. In nucleotides, the CDR3 is TGCGCCAGCAGCAAGGGATCCAACTACGAGCAGTACTTC.

The V call is TRBV5-3, the J call TRBJ1-6, with D hard to call. TRBV5-3 falls under the ORF class, with uncertain function. This CDR3 comprises 14 residues. Trimming cost V 2 bases and J 7 bases, with 10 bases left between them. CDR3 amino acids: CARSFKSDNSPLHF. The CDR3 nucleotides are TGTGCCAGAAGCTTTAAATCAGACAATTCACCCCTCCACTTT.

This clone was observed a single time. V gene TRBV3-1 (or the pseudogene TRBV3-2) combines with J gene TRBJ1-1, with a weak D call TRBD1 (5 bases). Germline values: CDR1 LGHDT, CDR2 YNNKEL (reference sequence). This CDR3 is 15 amino acids long. V lost 3 bases to trimming and J lost 3 bases, with 14 bases between them. Here the CDR3 reads CASSHMWGKDTEAFF. The CDR3 DNA reads as TGTGCCAGCAGCCATATGTGGGGGAAGGACACTGAAGCTTTCTTT.